The present T cell receptor beta chain was sequenced within a study of identical twins (dated by TCRdb to 2016 to 2018). With respect to the entire study: To test whether fetal clonotypes persist, this study deep-sequenced TCR alpha and beta repertoires from monozygotic twins, from unrelated adults of various ages, and from cord blood. To rule out contamination, replicate twin experiments were performed at different times with different library preparation protocols.

To note about this clonotype: The antigen this receptor binds is unknown. No much larger clone is present one base from it, and per-base qualities are unavailable.

Every donor in the study was a healthy Caucasian. The CDR3 holds 13 amino acids from the cysteine to the phenylalanine. Only the CDR3 DNA is retained, 39 bases long and in frame from the first base. CDR1 and CDR2 are read off the germline V gene as SGHRS and YFSETQ. V drops 4 bases and J drops 6 bases, leaving 13 bases in between. The library came from 5' RACE. The reads were generated on an Illumina HiSeq 2000. Template switching introduced a universal primer binding site; the final cDNA contained a unique molecular identifier, enabling accurate counting of TCR cDNA molecules. Specific primers in the conserved constant-segment region were used to synthesize first-strand cDNA for TCR alpha and beta chains. To control for contamination, each cDNA library was double barcoded with a SMART-Mk sample barcode plus Illumina barcodes. Two successive PCR steps introduced TruSeq adapter sequences along with Illumina sample barcodes. TCR alpha and beta cDNA libraries were sequenced on the Illumina HiSeq platform with custom primers. As for the authors' bioinformatics: Unique molecular identifiers were extracted from raw reads with MiGEC, and CDR3 positions were determined with MiXCR. For each individual, recombination models were inferred using an EM algorithm with the repgenHMM and IGoR tools. The analysis of shared clonotypes was done with the tcR package in R, with sharing normalized by the product of cloneset sizes. Out-of-frame nonproductive sequences were analyzed to study raw recombination free of thymic and clonal selection effects. TCRdb reprocessed the public reads (quality trimming at Q25 with fastp, clone calling with MiXCR) and kept in-frame beta chains. Each CDR3 protein gets just one entry, which takes the most common genes and DNA from the rows behind it. Here the V and J calls rest on TCRdb's processing, not on the authors' analysis. In this sample the table shows roughly 1,500,000 distinct CDR3 sequences, about 31% of which occur a single time. Under 0.35% of the sample belongs to the ten largest clones.

Results the study describes overall, beyond this receptor: The excess sharing between twins in beta out-of-frame sequences was weaker because fewer shared sequences reduced the signal-to-noise ratio. Because the same donors could not be followed over many years, the conclusions depended on cross-sectional statistical analysis. Zero-insertion analyses could be partly confounded by invariant T cells such as MAIT and iNKT, though diverse VJ usage argued against such confounding for most clonotypes. In monozygotic twins, recombination models systematically underestimated out-of-frame TCR alpha sharing, but the models matched the sharing seen between unrelated individuals. Compared with coincidental sharing between unrelated individuals, out-of-frame TCR alpha sequences shared between twins had an excess of sequences with low generation probability. Fewer insertions were carried by abundant cord blood beta clonotypes; a weaker similar trend was observed in young adult naive repertoires, while no such trend was observed in memory repertoires.

The sequenced sample was cord blood. The chain joins TRBV5-1 to TRBJ1-1; there is no confident call for the D gene. The receptor was derived from a newborn girl in good health. CDR3 region: CASSPPTDPEAFF. The DNA is TGCGCCAGCAGCCCACCGACTGACCCTGAAGCTTTCTTT.